This paragraph covers one T cell receptor (beta chain) sequence. CDR1 and CDR2 from the germline V gene are MNHEY and SVGAGI. The CDR3 is 11 residues long. The germline V and J ends were trimmed by 6 bases and 10 bases, with 12 bases remaining between them. This entry comes from a study of T cells after posttransplantation cyclophosphamide. Clones were sequenced by immunoSEQ multiplex PCR, and TCRdb holds only the in-frame ones, with some missing. The sample holds tens of thousands of clones, roughly 88% seen once. The chain combines TRBV6-5 with TRBJ1-1; D call uncertain. Sample: PBMCs. The sequence was collected from a man aged 50 to 60. CDR3 DNA: TGTGCCAGCAGACAAACCCATCGAGCTTTCTTT. It yields the protein CASRQTHRAFF.